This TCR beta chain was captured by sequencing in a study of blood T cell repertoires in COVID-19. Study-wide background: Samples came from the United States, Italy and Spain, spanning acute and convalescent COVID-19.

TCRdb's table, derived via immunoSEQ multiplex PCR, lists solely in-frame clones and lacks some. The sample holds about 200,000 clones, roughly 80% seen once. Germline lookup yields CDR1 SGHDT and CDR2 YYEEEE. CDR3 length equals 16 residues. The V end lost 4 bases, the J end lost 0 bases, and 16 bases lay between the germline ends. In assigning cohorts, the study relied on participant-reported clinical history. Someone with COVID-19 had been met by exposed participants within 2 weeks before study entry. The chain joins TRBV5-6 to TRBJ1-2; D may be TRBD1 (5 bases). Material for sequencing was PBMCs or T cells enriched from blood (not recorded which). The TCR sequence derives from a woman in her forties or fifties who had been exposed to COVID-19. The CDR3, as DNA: TGTGCCAGCAGCCCCGGTCGGACAAGCCCTAACTATGGCTACACCTTC. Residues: CASSPGRTSPNYGYTF.